Below, one T cell receptor beta chain is given with its context. The sample is drawn from a study of blood T cells in healthy people across ages. About the study: Through template switching, about one barcoded beta molecule was captured per two T cells, as measured in model experiments.

Primers used in a second PCR of roughly 6 to 12 cycles were a sample-barcoded 5' primer and a J-beta primer mix. Paired-end reads containing CDR3 totaled no fewer than 2.5 million for each sample. TCRdb reprocessed the 5' RACE reads with MiXCR, giving one entry per CDR3 protein. Seen here are 650,000 to 1,000,000 distinct CDR3 sequences, 36% observed once, and the top ten hold approximately 12%. Donors were healthy Caucasian individuals from Russia aged about 6 to 90. This CDR3 is built from 20 residues. Germline V gene data show CDR1 as DFQATT and CDR2 as SNEGSKA (reference sequence). Trimming cost V 5 bases and J 5 bases; bases outside gene matches: 22.

The sequenced material came from blood. The receptor comes from a man aged 18-30 years in good health. V gene TRBV20-1 combines with J gene TRBJ2-3, with 13 positions matching TRBD2. DNA of the CDR3: TGCAGTGCTCGCCAGCTCCGAGGGACTAGCGGGGACACCATAGGAGATACGCAGTATTTT. It yields the protein CSARQLRGTSGDTIGDTQYF.